This is a list of T cell receptor beta chains from one sample in a study of T cells after yellow fever vaccination. TCRdb reprocessed the 5' RACE reads with MiXCR, giving one entry per CDR3 protein. The sample shows about 230,000 distinct CDR3 sequences, 6.7% of them seen only once. The specimen comprised CD4+ T cells sorted from PBMCs, sampled on the day of the yellow fever booster vaccination. The receptors come from a man under 40 who received the YFV17D yellow fever vaccine. CDR3s include the opening cysteine and the closing phenylalanine or tryptophan. Each record gives: CDR3 DNA, CDR3 protein, CDR3 length, J gene, clone size, D gene, V gene. The D gene is left open where the match is weak. Clone sizes are given selectively: once, few, many, or a class where the clone is expanded.

CDR3 DNA: TGCGCCAGCAGCTTCCCGGGGAGCGAGACCCAGTACTTC
CDR3 protein: CASSFPGSETQYF
CDR3 length: 13
J gene: TRBJ2-5
clone size: -
D gene: -
V gene: TRBV5-1

CDR3 DNA: TGTGCCAGCTCACCAACAAGGTCCACTGAAGCTTTCTTT
CDR3 protein: CASSPTRSTEAFF
CDR3 length: 13
J gene: TRBJ1-1
clone size: many
D gene: -
V gene: TRBV18

CDR3 DNA: TGCGCCAGCAGCTGGGGACCGCCATCCTCGGGGGAGCAGTACTTC
CDR3 protein: CASSWGPPSSGEQYF
CDR3 length: 15
J gene: TRBJ2-7
clone size: few
D gene: -
V gene: TRBV5-1

CDR3 DNA: TGCAGTGCTCCCCTCATAAACACCATATATTTT
CDR3 protein: CSAPLINTIYF
CDR3 length: 11
J gene: TRBJ1-3
clone size: many
D gene: -
V gene: TRBV20-1

CDR3 DNA: TGTGCCAGCAGCTTAACGTCCGGCGCAGGGTACTTC
CDR3 protein: CASSLTSGAGYF
CDR3 length: 12
J gene: TRBJ2-5
clone size: many
D gene: -
V gene: TRBV7-2

CDR3 DNA: TGTGCCACGGGGAGAAGCGGGCACGTAGCGTACAATGAGCAGTTCTTC
CDR3 protein: CATGRSGHVAYNEQFF
CDR3 length: 16
J gene: TRBJ2-1
clone size: few
D gene: -
V gene: TRBV6-2/TRBV6-3

CDR3 DNA: TGTGCCAGCAGCCCTCCGGGGATTAGGACCCAGTACTTC
CDR3 protein: CASSPPGIRTQYF
CDR3 length: 13
J gene: TRBJ2-5
clone size: many
D gene: -
V gene: TRBV12-3/TRBV12-4

CDR3 DNA: TGCGCCAGCACCGAAAGGGTTGAGCGGGAACACACCGGGGAGCTGTTTTTT
CDR3 protein: CASTERVEREHTGELFF
CDR3 length: 17
J gene: TRBJ2-2
clone size: many
D gene: TRBD2
V gene: TRBV23-1

CDR3 DNA: TGTGCCAGCAGCCAAGGTGGAGAGGCAAGACAAGAGACCCAGTACTTC
CDR3 protein: CASSQGGEARQETQYF
CDR3 length: 16
J gene: TRBJ2-5
clone size: once
D gene: -
V gene: TRBV4-2

CDR3 DNA: TGTGCCACCAGTGATTCCACTGCGAGCTCCTACAATGAGCAGTTCTTC
CDR3 protein: CATSDSTASSYNEQFF
CDR3 length: 16
J gene: TRBJ2-1
clone size: few
D gene: -
V gene: TRBV24-1

CDR3 DNA: TGTGCCAGCAGTGGGTACGGGACTAGCGGGAGTTCTCTCCCCGGGGAGCTGTTTTTT
CDR3 protein: CASSGYGTSGSSLPGELFF
CDR3 length: 19
J gene: TRBJ2-2
clone size: few
D gene: TRBD2
V gene: TRBV28

CDR3 DNA: TGTGCCAGCAGTTACGCTCCGGGACAGTCCTACGAGCAGTACTTC
CDR3 protein: CASSYAPGQSYEQYF
CDR3 length: 15
J gene: TRBJ2-7
clone size: many
D gene: TRBD1
V gene: TRBV6-5

CDR3 DNA: TGCAGTGCTAGACTAGGGGTCCATGAGCAGTTCTTC
CDR3 protein: CSARLGVHEQFF
CDR3 length: 12
J gene: TRBJ2-1
clone size: -
D gene: -
V gene: TRBV20-1

CDR3 DNA: TGCAGTGCTGCCCGGACTAGGGGAGAGACCCAGTACTTC
CDR3 protein: CSAARTRGETQYF
CDR3 length: 13
J gene: TRBJ2-5
clone size: few
D gene: TRBD2
V gene: TRBV20-1

CDR3 DNA: TGTGCCAGTAGTTCTACTTCAAGGACTGAAGCTTTCTTT
CDR3 protein: CASSSTSRTEAFF
CDR3 length: 13
J gene: TRBJ1-1
clone size: -
D gene: -
V gene: TRBV19

CDR3 DNA: TGCGCCAGCAGCTTGGGAAACGAAGAGACCCAGTACTTC
CDR3 protein: CASSLGNEETQYF
CDR3 length: 13
J gene: TRBJ2-5
clone size: -
D gene: -
V gene: TRBV5-1

CDR3 DNA: TGCGCCAGCAGCCGGAAACTAGCGGGAGGGGAGGATACGCAGTATTTT
CDR3 protein: CASSRKLAGGEDTQYF
CDR3 length: 16
J gene: TRBJ2-3
clone size: many
D gene: TRBD2
V gene: TRBV4-3

CDR3 DNA: TGTGCCAGCAGTCCCGCCCGCGGGGGCACAGATACGCAGTATTTT
CDR3 protein: CASSPARGGTDTQYF
CDR3 length: 15
J gene: TRBJ2-3
clone size: many
D gene: -
V gene: TRBV27